This T cell receptor (beta chain) was identified in a study of blood T cell repertoires in COVID-19. Source study methods: Reference gene primer amplification gave estimated nucleated cell counts. Data came from immunoSEQ multiplex PCR; TCRdb stores just in-frame clones and leaves some out. V and J calls and clone size are given by that table; D and trimming were obtained from the DNA. The table records just over 50,000 clones, roughly 87% of them present only once. This CDR3 contains 15 residues. V trimming: 2 bases; J trimming: 0 bases; junction bases outside the gene matches: 3. Germline CDR1 reads SGHAT; CDR2 reads FQNNGV.

This chain connects TRBV11-2 to TRBJ1-1; 7 nucleotides match TRBD1. The sequence derives from a human donor with active COVID-19. The donor label of this sample is uncertain. Specimen: peripheral blood. CDR3 coding DNA: TGTGCCAGCAGCTTAAGGACAGGCATGAACACTGAAGCTTTCTTT. Translating gives CASSLRTGMNTEAFF.